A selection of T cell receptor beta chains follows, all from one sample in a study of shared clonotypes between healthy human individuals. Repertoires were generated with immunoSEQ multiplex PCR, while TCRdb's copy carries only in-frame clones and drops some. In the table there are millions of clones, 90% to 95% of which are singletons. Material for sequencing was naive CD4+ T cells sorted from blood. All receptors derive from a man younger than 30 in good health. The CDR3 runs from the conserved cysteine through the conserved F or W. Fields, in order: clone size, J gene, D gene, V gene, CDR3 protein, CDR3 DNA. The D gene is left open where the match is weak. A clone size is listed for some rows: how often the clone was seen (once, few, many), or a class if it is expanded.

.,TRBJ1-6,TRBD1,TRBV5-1,CASSFLGGGNNSPLHF,TGCGCCAGCAGCTTCCTCGGAGGGGGCAATAATTCACCCCTCCACTTT
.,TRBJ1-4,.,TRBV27,CASRAHRDATNEKLFF,TGTGCCAGCAGGGCACACAGGGATGCAACTAATGAAAAACTGTTTTTT
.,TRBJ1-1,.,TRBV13,CASSPDSRSEAFF,TGTGCCAGCAGCCCGGACAGTCGCTCGGAAGCTTTCTTT
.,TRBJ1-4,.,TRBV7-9,CASSTTGSGEKLFF,TGTGCCAGCAGCACAACAGGGTCGGGGGAAAAACTGTTTTTT
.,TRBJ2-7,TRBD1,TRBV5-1,CASRLSGTGVVEQYF,TGCGCCAGCAGACTATCCGGGACAGGGGTGGTCGAGCAGTACTTC
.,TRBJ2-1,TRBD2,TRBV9,CASSLIAGGLNEQFF,TGTGCCAGCAGCCTAATAGCGGGGGGTCTAAATGAGCAGTTCTTC
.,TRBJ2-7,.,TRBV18,CASSEGRSYEQYF,TGTGCCAGCTCTGAAGGACGGTCCTACGAGCAGTACTTC
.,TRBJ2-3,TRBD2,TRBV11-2,CASSLEGRGTGGATDTQYF,TGTGCCAGCAGCTTAGAAGGGCGCGGTACCGGGGGGGCAACAGATACGCAGTATTTT
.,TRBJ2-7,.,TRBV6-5,CASSGQFGYEQYF,TGTGCCAGCTCCGGACAGTTTGGTTACGAGCAGTACTTC
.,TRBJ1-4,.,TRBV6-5,CASRPGTTTNEKLFF,TGTGCCAGCAGACCCGGGACCACAACTAATGAAAAACTGTTTTTT
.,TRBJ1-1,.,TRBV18,CASSPLSLNTEAFF,TGTGCCAGCTCACCCCTAAGTTTGAACACTGAAGCTTTCTTT
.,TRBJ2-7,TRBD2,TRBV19,CASSISGSAPEQYF,TGTGCCAGTAGTATCAGCGGGAGTGCCCCCGAGCAGTACTTC
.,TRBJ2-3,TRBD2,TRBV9,CASSVVGLAGGPTSDTQYF,TGTGCCAGCAGCGTAGTCGGGCTAGCGGGGGGACCAACCTCAGATACGCAGTATTTT
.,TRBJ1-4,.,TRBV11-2,CASSPFLVPTNEKLFF,TGTGCCAGCAGCCCCTTCCTTGTACCAACTAATGAAAAACTGTTTTTT
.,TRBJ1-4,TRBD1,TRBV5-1,CASSLGPQGNSEKLFF,TGCGCCAGCAGCTTGGGGCCACAGGGGAATAGTGAAAAACTGTTTTTT
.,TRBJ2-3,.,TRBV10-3,CAISDGGGTDTQYF,TGTGCCATCAGTGATGGCGGGGGCACAGATACGCAGTATTTT
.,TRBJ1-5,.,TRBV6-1,CASNEAGQPQHF,TGTGCCAGCAACGAGGCGGGTCAGCCCCAGCATTTT
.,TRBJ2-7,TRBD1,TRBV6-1,CAPNEGQGSYEQYF,TGTGCCCCCAACGAGGGACAGGGGTCCTACGAGCAGTACTTC
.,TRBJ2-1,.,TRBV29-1,CSVERSQGANEQFF,TGCAGCGTTGAACGGTCGCAGGGTGCCAATGAGCAGTTCTTC
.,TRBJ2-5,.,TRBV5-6,CASSLMGTQYF,TGTGCCAGCAGCTTGATGGGGACCCAGTACTTC
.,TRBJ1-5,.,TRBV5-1,CASSLGGSSNQPQHF,TGCGCCAGCAGCCTAGGGGGTTCTAGCAATCAGCCCCAGCATTTT
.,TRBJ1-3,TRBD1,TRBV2,CASSVGGGTVGNTIYF,TGTGCCAGCAGTGTTGGAGGTGGGACAGTAGGGAACACCATATATTTT
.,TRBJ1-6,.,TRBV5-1,CASRGPDTRNSPLHF,TGCGCCAGCCGTGGACCGGACACTAGGAATTCACCCCTCCACTTT
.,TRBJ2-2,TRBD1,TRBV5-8,CASSLKDRITGELFF,TGTGCCAGCAGCTTGAAGGACAGGATCACCGGGGAGCTGTTTTTT
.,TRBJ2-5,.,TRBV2,CASRGDLWETQYF,TGTGCCAGCAGAGGGGACCTCTGGGAGACCCAGTACTTC
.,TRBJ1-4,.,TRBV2,CASTGDKVQNEKLFF,TGTGCCAGCACTGGCGACAAGGTCCAAAATGAAAAACTGTTTTTT
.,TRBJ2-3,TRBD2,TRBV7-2,CASSPISGRTDTQYF,TGTGCCAGCAGCCCCATTAGCGGGAGGACAGATACGCAGTATTTT
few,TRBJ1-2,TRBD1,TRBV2,CASSGQGYGYTF,TGTGCCAGCAGTGGACAGGGATACGGCTACACCTTC
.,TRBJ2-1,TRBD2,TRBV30,CAWSEGTSSYNEQFF,TGTGCCTGGAGTGAGGGGACTAGCAGTTACAATGAGCAGTTCTTC
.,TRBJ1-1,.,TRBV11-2,CASSLSSNTEAFF,TGTGCCAGCAGCTTATCCTCGAACACTGAAGCTTTCTTT
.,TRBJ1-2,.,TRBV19,CASSTGTYNYGYTF,TGTGCCAGTAGTACAGGGACATACAACTATGGCTACACCTTC
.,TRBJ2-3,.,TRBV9,CASSVDYLSDTQYF,TGTGCCAGCAGCGTAGATTACCTCTCAGATACGCAGTATTTT
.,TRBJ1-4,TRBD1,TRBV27,CASSHSPQGASILKTNEKLFF,TGTGCCAGCAGCCACTCCCCGCAGGGGGCCTCTATACTTAAAACGAATGAAAAACTGTTTTTT
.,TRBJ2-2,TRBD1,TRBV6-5,CASSPYRGDTGELFF,TGTGCCAGCAGTCCCTACAGGGGTGACACCGGGGAGCTGTTTTTT
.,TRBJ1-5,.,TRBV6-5,CASSAGRATQPQHF,TGTGCCAGCAGTGCGGGCAGGGCAACTCAGCCCCAGCATTTT